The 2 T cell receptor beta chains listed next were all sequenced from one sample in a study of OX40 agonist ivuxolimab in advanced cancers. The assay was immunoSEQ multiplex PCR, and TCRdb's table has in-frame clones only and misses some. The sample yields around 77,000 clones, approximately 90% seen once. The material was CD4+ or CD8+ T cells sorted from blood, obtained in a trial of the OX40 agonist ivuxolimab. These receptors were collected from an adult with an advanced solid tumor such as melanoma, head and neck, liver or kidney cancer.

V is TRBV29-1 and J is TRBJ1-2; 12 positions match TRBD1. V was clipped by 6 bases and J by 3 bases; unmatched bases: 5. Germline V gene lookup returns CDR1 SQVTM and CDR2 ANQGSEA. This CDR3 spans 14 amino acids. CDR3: CSVGTGGPDYGYTF. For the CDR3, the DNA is TGCAGCGTGGGGACAGGGGGCCCCGACTATGGCTACACCTTC.

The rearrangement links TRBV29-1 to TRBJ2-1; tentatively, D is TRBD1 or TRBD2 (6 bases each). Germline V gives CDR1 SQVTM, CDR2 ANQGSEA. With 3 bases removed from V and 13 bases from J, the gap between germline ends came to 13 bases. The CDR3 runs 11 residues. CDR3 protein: CSVEGGLGQFF. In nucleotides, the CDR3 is TGCAGCGTTGAGGGGGGCCTTGGCCAGTTCTTC.